This T cell receptor beta chain was retrieved from a study of blood T cell repertoires in COVID-19. About the research overall: Sites in the United States, Italy and Spain provided acute and convalescent COVID-19 samples.

CDR1 and CDR2 (germline): SEHNR, FQNEAQ (reference sequence). The CDR3 sequence is 17 residues long. Trimming at V came to 4 bases and at J to 2 bases, leaving 10 bases not matched to a gene. Assay used: immunoSEQ multiplex PCR; TCRdb lists only in-frame clones, some missing. The sample contains tens of thousands of clones, roughly four fifths of which appear only once. Sequencing was carried out using peripheral blood. The receptor's source is a woman of 80 years or more with acute or convalescent COVID-19. This rearrangement joins TRBV7-9 to TRBJ2-4, with 8 nucleotides matching TRBD1. This CDR3 is CASSSTGVELPKNIQYF. Written as DNA, the CDR3 is TGTGCCAGCAGCTCGACAGGGGTTGAGTTGCCCAAAAACATTCAGTACTTC.